This T cell receptor beta chain is drawn from a study of metastatic and nonmetastatic thyroid tumors. Study-level background: Repertoires from malignant and benign thyroid patients were compared across blood and tumor or nodule tissue.

The ends lost 3 bases at V and 4 bases at J; junction bases unmatched: 6. CDR3 length: 15 amino acids. This clone is labeled medium-sized. Its antigen remains unknown. The authors' processing: A distant-metastasis classifier for papillary thyroid cancer was built using CDR3 differences across clinicopathological groups. TCRdb redid the clone calls on the PCR reads using MiXCR. TCRdb, not the authors, supplied the V and J calls. The sample lists around 28,000 clones, under 20% occurring once. Thyroid surgery had not been preceded by any treatment in any patient. Study-level results: Across blood and tumor, TCR beta diversity in malignant thyroid tumors was reportedly significantly higher than in benign nodules.

Sequenced: blood. This clonotype was obtained from a female donor with papillary thyroid cancer or a benign thyroid nodule (not recorded which). Some clones in this sample may be carry-over from other donors' samples. The rearrangement joins TRBV12-3 or TRBV12-4 to TRBJ1-2, with TRBD1 identical over 9 bases. CDR3 nucleotide sequence: TGTGCCAGCAGTTTTCGGGACAGGGACCCCTATGGCTACACCTTC. It translates to CASSFRDRDPYGYTF.